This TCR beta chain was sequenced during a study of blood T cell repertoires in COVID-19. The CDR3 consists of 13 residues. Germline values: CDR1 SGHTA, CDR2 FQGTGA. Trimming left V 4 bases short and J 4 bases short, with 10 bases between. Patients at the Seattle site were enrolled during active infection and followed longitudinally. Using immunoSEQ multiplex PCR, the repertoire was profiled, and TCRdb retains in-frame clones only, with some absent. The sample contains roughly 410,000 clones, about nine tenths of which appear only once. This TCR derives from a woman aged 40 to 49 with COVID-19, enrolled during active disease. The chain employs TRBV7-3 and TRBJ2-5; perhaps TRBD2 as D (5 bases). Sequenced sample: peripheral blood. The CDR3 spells CASSSSGRETQYF. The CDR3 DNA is TGTGCCAGCAGCTCTTCGGGAAGAGAGACCCAGTACTTC.